Shown below are 11 T cell receptor beta chains from a single sample sequenced in a study of blood T cell repertoires in COVID-19. The table came from immunoSEQ multiplex PCR; TCRdb's copy has only in-frame clones and leaves some out. The sample holds 300,000 to 350,000 clones; around 89% are singletons and the top ten take over 3.5%. What was sequenced was PBMCs or T cells enriched from blood (not recorded which). These receptors originate from a woman younger than 35 with acute COVID-19.

The chain couples TRBV7-3 to TRBJ2-5; D is unresolved. Germline V CDR1 and CDR2: SGHTA, FQGTGA. V was cut by 4 bases and J by 3 bases, with 15 bases left in between. This CDR3 contains 15 residues. The CDR3 nucleotides are TGTGCCAGCAGCTATAATGGAGTGGCAGAAGAGACCCAGTACTTC. Translated: CASSYNGVAEETQYF. Filled out from reference TRBV7-3 and TRBJ2-5, the complete variable domain reads GAGVSQTPSNKVTEKGKYVELRCDPISGHTALYWYRQSLGQGPEFLIYFQGTGAADDSGLPNDRFFAVRPEGSVSTLKIQRTERGDSAVYLCASSYNGVAEETQYFGPGTRLLVL.

The chain carries TRBV28 and TRBJ2-7; TRBD1 agrees at 9 bases. V was pared by 7 bases and J by 9 bases, with 13 bases of the junction left unmatched. Germline-derived CDR1 and CDR2 are MDHEN and SYDVKM. This CDR3 spans 14 amino acids. The CDR3, as DNA: TGTGCCAGCATGGTCGGGACAGGGCCGAAGGGGCAGTACTTC. Protein: CASMVGTGPKGQYF.

The chain links TRBV7-2 to TRBJ2-4; TRBD2 matches 10 bases. The CDR3 has 15 residues. Germline-derived CDR1 and CDR2 are SGHTA and FQGNSA. V lost 3 bases and J lost 4; bases outside the gene matches: 3. This chain's CDR3 is CASSLLAGEKNIQYF. CDR3 nucleotide sequence: TGTGCCAGCAGCTTGCTAGCGGGAGAAAAAAACATTCAGTACTTC.

This clone turned up a few times. J is TRBJ1-1 and V is TRBV7-3, with D hard to call. V shed 2 bases and J shed 1 base, with 11 bases lying between them. From germline, CDR1 is SGHTA and CDR2 FQGTGA. The CDR3 length is 15 residues. The CDR3 loop reads CASSLEGGPNTEAFF. In DNA form, the CDR3 reads TGTGCCAGCAGCTTAGAAGGAGGGCCGAACACTGAAGCTTTCTTT.

The J gene is TRBJ1-3, the V gene TRBV21-1. TRBV21-1 is shown as a pseudogene. The CDR3 totals 16 residues. Here the CDR3 reads CASSKPVRGLGHTIYF. The CDR3 coding sequence is TGTGCCAGCAGCAAACCGGTGAGGGGACTAGGACACACCATATATTTT.

The chain joins TRBV4-2 to TRBJ1-2, with 9 bases that match TRBD1. Germline V gene data show CDR1 as LGHNA and CDR2 as YNFKEQ. The CDR3 contains 14 residues. After removal of 5 bases from V and 6 bases from J, the junction contained 7 bases not matched to a gene. The CDR3 loop reads CASSLLGTGNGYTF. CDR3 bases: TGTGCCAGCAGCTTACTCGGGACAGGGAATGGCTACACCTTC.

The V gene is TRBV3-1 (or the pseudogene TRBV3-2), the J gene TRBJ2-5, with TRBD2 identical over 7 bases. V gave up 5 bases and J gave up 2 bases; unmatched junction bases: 11. CDR3 length: 16 residues. CDR1 is LGHDT and CDR2 is YNNKEL in the germline V gene (reference sequence). CDR3: CASSSRTRGVQETQYF. The CDR3 DNA follows: TGTGCCAGCAGCTCAAGGACTAGGGGCGTTCAAGAGACCCAGTACTTC.

This chain joins TRBV20-1 and TRBJ1-5, with 7 positions matching TRBD1. The V and J ends lost 3 bases and 4 bases, in that order; junction bases with no gene match: 9. The germline gives CDR1 DFQATT, CDR2 SNEGSKA (reference sequence). The CDR3 is 15 amino acids. CDR3 protein: CSASGGGKRNQPQHF. The CDR3, as DNA: TGCAGTGCTAGTGGAGGGGGCAAGAGGAATCAGCCCCAGCATTTT.

V is TRBV3-1 (or the pseudogene TRBV3-2) and J is TRBJ2-5; TRBD2 aligns across 8 bases. Per the germline V gene, CDR1 is LGHDT and CDR2 is YNNKEL (reference sequence). The CDR3 totals 15 residues. V lost 4 bases and J lost 4; bases outside the gene matches: 8. The CDR3 nucleotides are TGTGCCAGCAGCCCCCTAAAGCTAGCGGGAGAGACCCAGTACTTC. Translation: CASSPLKLAGETQYF.

The chain links TRBV5-1 to TRBJ2-7; 12 bases fit TRBD2. V dropped 0 bases and J dropped 1; count of bases not matched to a gene: 8. The CDR3 is made up of 18 amino acids. Germline assignment: CDR1 SGHRS and CDR2 YFSETQ. The DNA of the CDR3 is TGCGCCAGCAGCTTGGCGGCAGCTACTAGCGGGAGGTCCTACGAGCAGTACTTC. This sequence encodes CASSLAAATSGRSYEQYF.

Details on this clone: Other DNA sequences of this sample code for an identical CDR3. This chain links TRBV5-1 with TRBJ1-1; TRBD1 aligns across 8 bases. CDR3 length equals 14 residues. V trimming: 4 bases; J trimming: 1 base; junction bases outside the gene matches: 3. Per the germline V gene, CDR1 is SGHRS and CDR2 is YFSETQ. CDR3 DNA: TGCGCCAGCAGCCCGGGGACAGGGAACACTGAAGCTTTCTTT. Amino acids: CASSPGTGNTEAFF.